The rows below give T cell receptor beta chains drawn from one sample of a study of Graves' ophthalmopathy and Graves' hyperthyroidism. TCRdb redid the calling of the multiplex PCR reads with MiXCR, one entry per CDR3 protein. Among approximately 160,000 distinct CDR3 sequences listed, 39% were seen once. The sample comprised peripheral blood. These receptors came from a man aged 25-45 years with Graves' ophthalmopathy. Each CDR3 is given with its conserved first and last residue. The D gene is left open where the match is weak. The size entry is marked missing in some rows and otherwise reads once, few, many or a size class.

NA	TRBV6-2/TRBV6-3	TRBJ2-2	many	CASSFPGRELFF	TGTGCCAGCAGTTTTCCGGGGCGGGAGCTGTTTTTT
NA	TRBV2	TRBJ2-7	many	CASSEGGVYEQYF	TGTGCCAGCAGTGAAGGTGGGGTCTACGAGCAGTACTTC
NA	TRBV19	TRBJ2-7	many	CASSQTPDPTYEQYF	TGTGCCAGTAGTCAGACTCCGGATCCAACCTACGAGCAGTACTTC
NA	TRBV27	TRBJ2-5	many	CASSPQTQETQYF	TGTGCCAGCTCCCCACAGACCCAAGAGACCCAGTACTTC
NA	TRBV12-3/TRBV12-4	TRBJ1-5	NA	CASSPRVTNQPQHF	TGTGCCAGCAGTCCCCGGGTCACCAATCAGCCCCAGCATTTT
TRBD1	TRBV11-2	TRBJ2-7	many	CASSLMFGTGTHEQYF	TGTGCCAGCAGCTTAATGTTTGGGACAGGGACTCACGAGCAGTACTTC
TRBD1	TRBV12-3/TRBV12-4	TRBJ2-5	NA	CASRRDRGSGTQYF	TGTGCCAGCAGACGGGACAGGGGATCTGGGACCCAGTACTTC
NA	TRBV6-2/TRBV6-3	TRBJ2-3	many	CASSYASFSGLHTDTQYF	TGTGCCAGCAGTTACGCTAGTTTCTCGGGCCTACACACAGATACGCAGTATTTT
TRBD1	TRBV28	TRBJ1-2	many	CASYAGGLGYGYTF	TGTGCCAGCTATGCAGGGGGATTGGGCTATGGCTACACCTTC
NA	TRBV6-2/TRBV6-3	TRBJ2-7	NA	CASSYLGFYEQYF	TGTGCCAGCAGTTACCTGGGATTTTACGAGCAGTACTTC
NA	TRBV28	TRBJ1-6	once	CASSLSGALSYNSPLHF	TGTGCCAGCAGCCTATCAGGGGCGCTCTCCTATAATTCACCCCTCCACTTT
NA	TRBV6-5	TRBJ2-7	many	CASSYSTGTYEQYF	TGTGCCAGCAGTTACTCGACCGGGACCTACGAGCAGTACTTC
TRBD1	TRBV5-1	TRBJ2-7	many	CASSSTGGWTYEQYF	TGCGCCAGCAGCTCAACAGGGGGCTGGACCTACGAGCAGTACTTC
TRBD2	TRBV12-3/TRBV12-4	TRBJ2-7	NA	CASSFSTSGRANEQYF	TGTGCCAGCAGTTTTTCTACTAGCGGGAGGGCCAACGAGCAGTACTTC
NA	TRBV6-5	TRBJ2-7	many	CASSYVAGSYEQYF	TGTGCCAGCAGTTACGTGGCCGGTTCCTACGAGCAGTACTTC
NA	TRBV30	TRBJ1-2	NA	CAWSRGGHSYTF	TGTGCCTGGAGTCGTGGGGGCCACAGCTACACCTTC
TRBD1	TRBV19	TRBJ1-5	many	CASSIDYRGRGVSQPQHF	TGTGCCAGTAGTATAGATTACAGAGGCAGGGGGGTGTCTCAGCCCCAGCATTTT
NA	TRBV12-3/TRBV12-4	TRBJ2-5	NA	CASSFLWLSETQYF	TGTGCCAGCAGTTTTCTTTGGCTATCGGAGACCCAGTACTTC
NA	TRBV7-3	TRBJ1-6	few	CASSLRGYNSPLHF	TGTGCCAGCAGCTTAAGAGGGTACAATTCACCCCTCCACTTT
NA	TRBV28	TRBJ1-5	many	CASSPQGFINQPQHF	TGTGCCAGCAGTCCCCAGGGCTTTATTAATCAGCCCCAGCATTTT
NA	TRBV11-2	TRBJ1-1	few	CASSLVAAGPNTEAFF	TGTGCCAGCAGCTTAGTAGCGGCCGGACCCAACACTGAAGCTTTCTTT
NA	TRBV2	TRBJ2-5	many	CASRLQETQYF	TGTGCCAGCAGATTACAGGAGACCCAGTACTTC
NA	TRBV19	TRBJ2-2	many	CASSAVQTWGTTGELFF	TGTGCCAGTAGTGCCGTGCAGACTTGGGGGACCACCGGGGAGCTGTTTTTT
NA	TRBV4-1	TRBJ1-2	many	CASSPQGRSGYGYTF	TGCGCCAGCAGCCCCCAAGGCCGGTCGGGCTATGGCTACACCTTC
NA	TRBV29-1	TRBJ2-5	NA	CSAQIGGVGETQYF	TGCAGCGCCCAAATCGGGGGAGTTGGGGAGACCCAGTACTTC
NA	TRBV7-3	TRBJ2-5	many	CASSLTFGETQYF	TGTGCCAGCAGCCTAACATTTGGGGAGACCCAGTACTTC
TRBD2	TRBV20-1	TRBJ2-5	many	CSARFPGLAVTETQYF	TGCAGTGCTAGATTTCCGGGACTAGCGGTAACAGAGACCCAGTACTTC
NA	TRBV24-1	TRBJ1-5	NA	CATSEGHESSPQHF	TGTGCCACCAGTGAGGGACACGAATCAAGCCCCCAGCATTTT
NA	TRBV28	TRBJ1-1	NA	CASSLTPGWANTEAFF	TGTGCCAGCAGTTTAACCCCAGGGTGGGCGAACACTGAAGCTTTCTTT
TRBD1	TRBV5-4	TRBJ1-1	many	CASREQGATEAFF	TGTGCCAGCAGGGAACAGGGGGCCACTGAAGCTTTCTTT
TRBD2	TRBV28	TRBJ2-7	NA	CASRGASGTYEQYF	TGTGCCAGCAGGGGGGCTAGCGGGACCTACGAGCAGTACTTC
NA	TRBV2	TRBJ1-6	NA	CASRGDYNSPLHF	TGTGCCAGCAGGGGGGACTATAATTCGCCCCTCCACTTT
NA	TRBV28	TRBJ2-7	NA	CASREPGLHSYEQYF	TGTGCCAGCAGGGAACCGGGACTGCACTCCTACGAGCAGTACTTC
TRBD1	TRBV6-1	TRBJ2-7	NA	CASSLWTGKGEQYF	TGTGCCAGCAGCCTGTGGACAGGGAAAGGCGAGCAGTACTTC
NA	TRBV28	TRBJ1-5	many	CASSLWAWRVNQPQHF	TGTGCCAGCAGCCTCTGGGCCTGGAGGGTCAATCAGCCCCAGCATTTT
NA	TRBV9	TRBJ2-2	many	CASSVGFSGELFF	TGTGCCAGCAGCGTGGGGTTCAGCGGGGAGCTGTTTTTT
TRBD2	TRBV4-1	TRBJ2-4	many	CASSQVGTGLAATIPKNIQYF	TGCGCCAGCAGCCAAGTCGGAACGGGACTAGCGGCTACAATTCCCAAAAACATTCAGTACTTC
NA	TRBV4-1	TRBJ1-5	NA	CASSQDGQGDQPQHF	TGCGCCAGCAGCCAAGATGGCCAGGGAGATCAGCCCCAGCATTTT
NA	TRBV24-1	TRBJ2-7	NA	CATSGGGRNEQYF	TGTGCCACCAGTGGGGGAGGCCGCAACGAGCAGTACTTC
NA	TRBV28	TRBJ1-5	NA	CASSLGGAPQPQHF	TGTGCCAGCAGTTTAGGTGGGGCCCCTCAGCCCCAGCATTTT
NA	TRBV28	TRBJ2-2	many	CASSLRGLTGPKAGELFF	TGTGCCAGCAGTTTAAGGGGCTTAACAGGGCCGAAGGCCGGGGAGCTGTTTTTT
TRBD1	TRBV3-1	TRBJ1-1	many	CASSRPGTGSGTEAFF	TGTGCCAGCAGCCGTCCCGGGACAGGGTCGGGCACTGAAGCTTTCTTT
TRBD1	TRBV28	TRBJ1-2	many	CASRTGGKDYTF	TGTGCCAGCAGGACAGGGGGTAAGGACTACACCTTC
NA	TRBV6-5	TRBJ1-2	many	CASSYFSGSGSYGYTF	TGTGCCAGCAGTTACTTCTCAGGGTCCGGGAGCTATGGCTACACCTTC
NA	TRBV6-1	TRBJ1-6	NA	CASSLGDYNSPLHF	TGTGCCAGCAGTCTGGGGGATTATAATTCACCCCTCCACTTT
NA	TRBV27	TRBJ1-1	few	CASSPLTVRTEAFF	TGTGCCAGCAGTCCCCTAACGGTGAGGACTGAAGCTTTCTTT
NA	TRBV12-3/TRBV12-4	TRBJ1-2	many	CASSLGLYGYTF	TGTGCCAGCAGTTTAGGGCTCTATGGCTACACCTTC